These 9 T cell receptor beta chains were all obtained from the same sample, sequenced in a study of regulatory T cells in long-lasting Graves disease. Indicated time point: newly diagnosed GD, antithyroid drugs for less than 3 months. The TCR library used RNA extracted from PBMCs. With iRepertoire HTBI primers and Arm-PCR of CDR3 regions, TCR beta libraries were built. One entry per CDR3 protein, called by TCRdb with MiXCR from the multiplex PCR reads. Seen here are hundreds of thousands of distinct CDR3 sequences, 16% observed once, and the top ten hold 18%. These sequences were also reported in another study, on T cells in Graves' hyperthyroidism and ophthalmopathy.

The sequences come from peripheral blood mononuclear cells (PBMCs), collected at new diagnosis, from a patient treated with antithyroid drugs. The source is a woman aged 25 to 45 with Graves disease.

This clonotype has a count of ten or more. This chain joins TRBV20-1 and TRBJ2-5, with D perhaps TRBD2 (6 bases). CDR1 is DFQATT and CDR2 is SNEGSKA in the germline V gene (reference sequence). V lost 3 bases and J 2 bases, leaving 7 bases between the germline ends. This CDR3 has 12 residues. This chain's CDR3 is CSASGRQETQYF. The CDR3 DNA follows: TGCAGTGCTAGCGGGAGACAAGAGACCCAGTACTTC.

This chain connects TRBV7-9 to TRBJ1-2, with D maybe TRBD1 (5 bases). Germline V gene data show CDR1 as SEHNR and CDR2 as FQNEAQ (reference sequence). The V end was cut by 3 bases, the J end by 0 bases, with 8 bases between. The CDR3 totals 14 residues. The CDR3 is CASSFDSSNYGYTF. The CDR3 nucleotides are TGTGCCAGCAGCTTTGACAGCTCTAACTATGGCTACACCTTC.

The sample holds many counts of this clonotype. The rearrangement joins TRBV7-3 to TRBJ2-3; 11 nucleotides agree with TRBD2. J gave up 6 bases and V 3 bases, and 5 bases lay outside the gene matches. The CDR3 runs to 15 residues. Germline V gene data show CDR1 as SGHTA and CDR2 as FQGTGA. The CDR3: CASSFSGGEVDTQYF. CDR3 sequence (DNA): TGTGCCAGCAGCTTTAGCGGGGGGGAAGTGGATACGCAGTATTTT.

This clonotype occurred many times. The chain combines TRBV28 with TRBJ2-6, with D perhaps TRBD2 (6 bases). Looked up from germline, CDR1 is MDHEN and CDR2 is SYDVKM. There are 17 residues in the CDR3. With 5 bases removed from V and 3 bases from J, the gap between germline ends came to 17 bases. CDR3 in DNA: TGTGCCAGCAGTCGGTTCTCGGGGGTGAATGGGGCCAACGTCCTGACTTTC. It is translated as CASSRFSGVNGANVLTF.

The chain links TRBV25-1 to TRBJ1-5, with no clear D. The V end was cut by 0 bases, the J end by 6 bases, with 6 bases between. This CDR3 has 13 amino acids. CDR1 is MGHDK, CDR2 SYGVNS, per germline. The CDR3 bases are TGTGCCAGCAGTGAATATTTTGGTCAGCCCCAGCATTTT. It translates to CASSEYFGQPQHF.

In regard to this clonotype: A much larger clone is a single base away; this may be a read error. The chain couples TRBV7-9 to TRBJ2-1; the D gene is possibly TRBD1 (5 bases). From germline, CDR1 is SEHNR and CDR2 FQNEAQ (reference sequence). The CDR3 has 17 amino acids. V was shortened by 7 bases and J by 5 bases, with 24 bases between the two germline ends. This CDR3 reads CASISQASAVPHNEQFF. The DNA for the CDR3 is TGTGCCAGCATTTCACAGGCCTCCGCCGTCCCACACAATGAGCAGTTCTTC. The full variable domain, completed using reference TRBV7-9 and TRBJ2-1, is DTGVSQNPRHKITKRGQNVTFRCDPISEHNRLYWYRQTLGQGPEFLTYFQNEAQLEKSRLLSDRFSAERPKGSFSTLEIQRTEQGDSAMYLCASISQASAVPHNEQFFGPGTRLTVL.

The rearrangement uses TRBV3-1 and TRBJ2-7; tentative D call: TRBD2 (6 bases). V was trimmed by 4 bases and J by 2 bases, leaving 9 bases between them. CDR1 is LGHDT, CDR2 YNNKEL, per germline (reference sequence). The CDR3 sequence is 13 residues long. The DNA for the CDR3 is TGTGCCAGCAGCCGGTCGGGAGCCTACGAGCAGTACTTC. It codes for CASSRSGAYEQYF.

This clonotype has just a few counts. The chain joins TRBV18 to TRBJ1-2, with D perhaps matching TRBD1 (5 bases). Germline loops: CDR1 KGHSH, CDR2 LQKENI. The CDR3 has 11 amino acids. With 10 bases removed from V and 7 bases from J, the gap between germline ends came to 13 bases. DNA for the CDR3: TGTGCCACGGGGAGGGGCGTTGGCTACACCTTC. This translates into CATGRGVGYTF. The whole variable domain, remainder taken from reference TRBV18 and TRBJ1-2, is NAGVMQNPRHLVRRRGQEARLRCSPMKGHSHVYWYRQLPEEGLKFMVYLQKENIIDESGMPKERFSAEFPKEGPSILRIQQVVRGDSAAYFCATGRGVGYTFGSGTRLTVV.

CDR3 region: CASSLHGPGEGYTF. The CDR3 bases are TGTGCCAGCAGCCTCCACGGCCCCGGAGAGGGCTACACCTTC. V and J are TRBV12-3 or TRBV12-4 and TRBJ1-2; D not resolved. The CDR3 extends over 14 amino acids. Trimming left V 6 bases short and J 8 bases short, with 19 bases between.